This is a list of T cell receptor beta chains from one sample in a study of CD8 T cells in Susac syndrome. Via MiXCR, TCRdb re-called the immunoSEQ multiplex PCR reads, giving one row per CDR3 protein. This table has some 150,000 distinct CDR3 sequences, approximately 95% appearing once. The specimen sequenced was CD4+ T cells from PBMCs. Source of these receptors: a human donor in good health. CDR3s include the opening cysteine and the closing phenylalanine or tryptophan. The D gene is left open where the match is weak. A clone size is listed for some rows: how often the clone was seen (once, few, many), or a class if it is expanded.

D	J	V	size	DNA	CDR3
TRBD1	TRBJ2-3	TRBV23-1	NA	TGCGCCAGCAGTCAACCCTCTCCGGGACAGGGGTGGAATACGCAGTATTTT	CASSQPSPGQGWNTQYF
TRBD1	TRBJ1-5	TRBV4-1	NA	TGCGCCAGCAGCCAAGGGACAGGGCATGCCAATCAGCCCCAGCATTTT	CASSQGTGHANQPQHF
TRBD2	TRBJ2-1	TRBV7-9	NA	TGTGCCAGCAGCCCCTTAGCGGGAGGAATTGAGCAGTTCTTC	CASSPLAGGIEQFF
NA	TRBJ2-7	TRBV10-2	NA	TGCGCCAGCATTGGAGGGCTCTACGAGCAGTACTTC	CASIGGLYEQYF
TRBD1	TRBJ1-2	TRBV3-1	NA	TGTGCCAGCAGCCTGGGACAGTTTAACTATGGCTACACCTTC	CASSLGQFNYGYTF
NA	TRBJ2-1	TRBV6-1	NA	TGTGCCAGCAGTGAGGGATCCCCCTACAATGAGCAGTTCTTC	CASSEGSPYNEQFF
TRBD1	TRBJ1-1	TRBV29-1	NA	TGCAGCGCCCCGGGACAGGGTGACACTGAAGCTTTCTTT	CSAPGQGDTEAFF
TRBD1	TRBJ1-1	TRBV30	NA	TGTGCCTGGAGTAATCCGGACAGGGCGAGCACTGAAGCTTTCTTT	CAWSNPDRASTEAFF
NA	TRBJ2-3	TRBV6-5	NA	TGTGCCAGCAGTTTCCCCGGGAGACCTCGCACAGATACGCAGTATTTT	CASSFPGRPRTDTQYF
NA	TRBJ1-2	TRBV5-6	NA	TGTGCCAGCAGCTATCCGGGACTTAACTATGGCTACACCTTC	CASSYPGLNYGYTF
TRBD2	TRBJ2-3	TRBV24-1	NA	TGTGCCACCAGTGAAGCGGGAGGGAACACAGATACGCAGTATTTT	CATSEAGGNTDTQYF
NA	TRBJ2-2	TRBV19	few	TGTGCCAGTAGTATAAGGCAGGTTATGGGGGAGCTGTTTTTT	CASSIRQVMGELFF
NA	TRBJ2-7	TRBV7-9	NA	TGTGCCAGCAGCTTACGGATCTTCTACGAGCAGTACTTC	CASSLRIFYEQYF
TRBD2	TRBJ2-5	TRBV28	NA	TGTGCCAGCAGTTTAGGGGGGGTAGCGGGAGCAGTCCGAGAGACCCAGTACTTC	CASSLGGVAGAVRETQYF
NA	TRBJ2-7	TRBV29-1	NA	TGCAGCGTTGGTGGGAGGTCCTACGAGCAGTACTTC	CSVGGRSYEQYF
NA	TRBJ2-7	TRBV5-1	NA	TGCGCCAGCAGCTTGACCTTTAACGAGCAGTACTTC	CASSLTFNEQYF
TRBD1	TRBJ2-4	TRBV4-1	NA	TGCGCCAGCAGCGGGGACAGCAAAAACATTCAGTACTTC	CASSGDSKNIQYF
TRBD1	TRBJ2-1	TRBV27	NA	TGTGCCAGCAGTTTATCCATCGTGCCACTGACAGGGTACTACAATGAGCAGTTCTTC	CASSLSIVPLTGYYNEQFF
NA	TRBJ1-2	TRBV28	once	TGTGCCAGCAGTTTACCGCAGGTCCGGGGCTACACCTTC	CASSLPQVRGYTF
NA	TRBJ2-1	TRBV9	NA	TGTGCCAGCAGCGTAGGAGCGGAACAGAATGAGCAGTTCTTC	CASSVGAEQNEQFF